One and the same sample provided the 17 T cell receptor beta chains below, sequenced in a study of vaccination effects on CD4 cells after COVID-19. Their specific antigens are unknown. Data came from immunoSEQ multiplex PCR; TCRdb stores just in-frame clones and leaves some out. This table holds about 50,000 clones, around 74% found once. Scientists isolated CD4+ T cells after an approximately 10-day culture period ended. It was between March and December 2020 that the person had a SARS-CoV-2 infection confirmed by PCR. The cohort was immunized with two doses of either the BNT162b2 or mRNA-1273 vaccine. Sequences were derived from CD4+ T cells from PBMCs cultured without peptide, sampled after COVID-19 vaccination. These receptors were collected from a human donor who had a prior SARS-CoV-2 infection.

The rearrangement uses TRBV25-1 and TRBJ1-2; unclear D gene. Germline CDR1 is MGHDK and CDR2 is SYGVNS. Trimming pared 3 bases from V and 7 bases from J, leaving 15 bases between. The CDR3 totals 14 residues. CDR3 DNA sequence: TGTGCCAGCAGTGACGAGACCCACCCGGGTGGCTACACCTTC. The encoded protein is CASSDETHPGGYTF.

The J gene is TRBJ2-3, the V gene TRBV19, with D maybe TRBD2 (5 bases). CDR1 and CDR2 from the germline V gene are LNHDA and SQIVND (reference sequence). Trimming took 5 bases from V and 1 from J, leaving 16 bases between them. The CDR3 is 16 residues long. CDR3 coding DNA: TGTGCCAGTAGTGCTGGTCGGCGGGTGGGCACAGATACGCAGTATTTT. As protein: CASSAGRRVGTDTQYF.

V and J are TRBV12-3 or TRBV12-4 and TRBJ1-2; D is uncertain. V lost 4 bases to trimming and J lost 3 bases, with 6 bases between them. This CDR3 has 12 residues. In DNA form, the CDR3 reads TGTGCCAGCAGTTCCACTTACTATGGCTACACCTTC. Translating it yields CASSSTYYGYTF.

The chain joins TRBV5-8 to TRBJ2-2; D is uncertain. V was clipped by 4 bases and J by 3 bases, with 10 bases between them. The length of the CDR3 is 14 residues. In germline, CDR1 is SGHTS, CDR2 YDEGEE. Here the CDR3 DNA reads TGTGCCAGCAGCCTTGGGGTCTACACCGGGGAGCTGTTTTTT. It encodes CASSLGVYTGELFF.

In its sample, this clone was seen a few times. The V gene is TRBV19, the J gene TRBJ1-2, with D possibly being TRBD1 (5 bases). V was clipped by 6 bases and J by 8 bases, with 19 bases between them. Germline lookup yields CDR1 LNHDA and CDR2 SQIVND (reference sequence). There are 14 residues in the CDR3. The CDR3 bases are TGTGCCAGTAGACCGGGACGGGCTCCGAGGGGCTACACCTTC. This gives the protein CASRPGRAPRGYTF.

The chain uses TRBV3-1 (or the pseudogene TRBV3-2) and TRBJ2-3; 11 bases align to TRBD2. The V gene end was trimmed by 4 bases and the J gene end by 5 bases; junction bases not matched to a gene: 5. The germline gives CDR1 LGHDT, CDR2 YNNKEL (reference sequence). CDR3 length: 15 residues. The CDR3, as DNA: TGTGCCAGCAGCCTACTAGCGGGAGAGCGAGATACGCAGTATTTT. Protein sequence: CASSLLAGERDTQYF.

The chain joins TRBV6-6 to TRBJ2-7; 12 bases are shared with TRBD2. J was trimmed by 4 bases and V by 6 bases; bases with no gene match: 7. CDR1 and CDR2 (germline): MNHNY, SVGAGI (reference sequence). This CDR3 is built from 15 residues. This CDR3 is CASSSTSGGLYEQYF. CDR3 nucleotides: TGTGCCAGCAGCTCCACTAGCGGGGGGTTATACGAGCAGTACTTC.

The chain combines TRBV5-1 with TRBJ1-6, with 9 bases fitting TRBD1. From germline, CDR1 is SGHRS and CDR2 YFSETQ. J was trimmed by 7 bases and V by 4 bases; bases with no gene match: 9. The CDR3 is made up of 16 amino acids. CDR3 amino acids: CASSPTGGLLNSPLHF. The CDR3 bases are TGCGCCAGCAGCCCGACAGGGGGGCTACTCAATTCACCCCTCCACTTT.

The V gene is TRBV23-1, the J gene TRBJ2-7, with 7 positions matching TRBD1. TRBV23-1 is given ORF status, its function remaining uncertain. The CDR3 has 14 amino acids. Unmatched junction bases numbered 12, after V lost 6 bases and J lost 7 bases. The CDR3 DNA reads as TGCGCCAGCAGCATGCATGAGGGGGCGCGGGAGCAGTACTTC. It specifies CASSMHEGAREQYF.

This chain joins TRBV5-4 and TRBJ2-1; 8 bases fit TRBD2. With 4 bases clipped from V and 5 bases from J, the junction kept 11 bases outside the gene matches. The V gene's germline CDR1 is SGHNT and CDR2 YYREEE (reference sequence). The CDR3 extends over 16 amino acids. CDR3 residues: CASSVATGGANNEQFF. In DNA form, the CDR3 reads TGTGCCAGCAGCGTAGCAACCGGGGGGGCCAACAATGAGCAGTTCTTC.

The V call is TRBV27, the J call TRBJ2-5; D is possibly TRBD2 (5 bases). CDR3 length: 15 amino acids. CDR1 and CDR2 (germline): MNHEY, SMNVEV (reference sequence). Deletions cut 4 bases from V and 5 bases from J, with 17 bases between. The CDR3 bases are TGTGCCAGCAGTTCGGACGGCTTGGGGAGTGAGACCCAGTACTTC. Encoded protein: CASSSDGLGSETQYF.

This sequence joins TRBV5-1 and TRBJ2-3, with no clear D. Trimming shortened V by 4 bases and J by 2 bases, and 8 bases separated the two germline ends. CDR1 SGHRS and CDR2 YFSETQ come from the germline V gene. The CDR3 sequence is 13 residues long. DNA for the CDR3: TGCGCCAGCAGCGAAGACCCCACAGATACGCAGTATTTT. Translated, it gives CASSEDPTDTQYF. The full variable domain, completed using reference TRBV5-1 and TRBJ2-3, is KAGVTQTPRYLIKTRGQQVTLSCSPISGHRSVSWYQQTPGQGLQFLFEYFSETQRNKGNFPGRFSGRQFSNSRSEMNVSTLELGDSALYLCASSEDPTDTQYFGPGTRLTVL.

The chain uses TRBV11-3 and TRBJ2-5; D may match TRBD1 or TRBD2 (5 bases each). Trimming left V 5 bases short and J 9 bases short, with 22 bases between. This CDR3 has 15 amino acids. CDR1 is SGHNT, CDR2 YENEEA, per germline. The CDR3 bases are TGTGCCAGCAGCCGCGACCCTAGCCAAGAGGGGCCCCAGTACTTC. The encoded protein is CASSRDPSQEGPQYF.

The chain has TRBV3-1 (or the pseudogene TRBV3-2) and TRBJ2-3; D is unclear. This CDR3 is 13 amino acids long. The V gene's germline CDR1 is LGHDT and CDR2 YNNKEL (reference sequence). V was pared by 4 bases and J by 1 base, with 6 bases between. CDR3 sequence (DNA): TGTGCCAGCAGCCCCTATCGCACAGATACGCAGTATTTT. This sequence encodes CASSPYRTDTQYF.

The chain employs TRBV5-1 and TRBJ2-7; D unresolved. Trimming removed 0 bases from V and 0 bases from J, with 10 bases in between. From germline, CDR1 is SGHRS and CDR2 YFSETQ. The CDR3 spans 15 residues. CDR3 bases: TGCGCCAGCAGCTTGGCGGGCGAGAGCTCCTACGAGCAGTACTTC. Translated, it gives CASSLAGESSYEQYF.

This clone came up once. V is TRBV5-8 and J is TRBJ1-6; D possibly corresponds to TRBD1 (6 bases). Germline V lookup: CDR1 SGHTS, CDR2 YDEGEE. Trimming removed 5 bases at V and 7 bases at J, with 13 bases between. The CDR3 is 14 amino acids. The CDR3 protein is CASRKQGRNSPLHF. CDR3 bases: TGTGCCAGCAGGAAGCAGGGGAGGAATTCACCCCTCCACTTT.

The J gene is TRBJ2-7, the V gene TRBV6-5; D is possibly TRBD2 (6 bases). This CDR3 spans 14 amino acids. Trimming stripped 2 bases from V and 3 bases from J, with 11 bases between. From germline, CDR1 is MNHEY and CDR2 SVGAGI. The CDR3 reads CASSYKGRGYEQYF. CDR3 DNA sequence: TGTGCCAGCAGTTACAAGGGGCGGGGCTACGAGCAGTACTTC.